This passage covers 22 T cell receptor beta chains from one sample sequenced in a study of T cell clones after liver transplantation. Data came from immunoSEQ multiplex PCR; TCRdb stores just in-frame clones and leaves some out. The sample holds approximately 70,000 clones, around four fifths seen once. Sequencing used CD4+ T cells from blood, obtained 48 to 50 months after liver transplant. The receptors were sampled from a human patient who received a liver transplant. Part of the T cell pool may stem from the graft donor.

The CDR3 nucleotides are TGTGCCTGGCGCTCGTGGACTGGGGCCAACGTCCTGACTTTC. It translates to CAWRSWTGANVLTF. The chain has TRBV30 and TRBJ2-6, with D hard to call. The V gene's germline CDR1 is GTSNPN and CDR2 SVGIG (reference sequence). The CDR3 has 14 residues. The V gene lost 5 bases and the J gene lost 2 bases, with 10 bases spanning the gap.

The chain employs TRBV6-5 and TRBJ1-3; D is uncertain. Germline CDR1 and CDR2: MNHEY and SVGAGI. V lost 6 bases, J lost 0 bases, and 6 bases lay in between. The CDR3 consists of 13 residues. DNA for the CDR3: TGTGCCAGCAGCCGCCCCTCTGGAAACACCATATATTTT. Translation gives CASSRPSGNTIYF.

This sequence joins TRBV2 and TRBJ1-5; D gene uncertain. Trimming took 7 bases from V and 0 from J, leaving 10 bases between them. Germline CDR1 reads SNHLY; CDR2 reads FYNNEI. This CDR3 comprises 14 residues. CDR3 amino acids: CASTVVNSNQPQHF. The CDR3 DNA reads TGTGCCAGCACTGTAGTGAATAGCAATCAGCCCCAGCATTTT.

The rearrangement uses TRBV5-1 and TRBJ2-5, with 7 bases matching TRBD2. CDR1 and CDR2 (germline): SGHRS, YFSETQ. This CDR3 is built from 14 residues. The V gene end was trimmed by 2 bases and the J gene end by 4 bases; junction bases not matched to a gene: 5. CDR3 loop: CASSFAGERETQYF. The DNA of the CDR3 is TGCGCCAGCAGCTTCGCGGGAGAGAGAGAGACCCAGTACTTC.

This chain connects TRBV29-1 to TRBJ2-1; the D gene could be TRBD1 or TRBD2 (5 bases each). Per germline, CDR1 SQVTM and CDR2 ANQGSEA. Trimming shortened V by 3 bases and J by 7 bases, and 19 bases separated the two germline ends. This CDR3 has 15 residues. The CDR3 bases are TGCAGCGTTGATAAGGGTAGGGACCTTAGGAATGAGCAGTTCTTC. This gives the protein CSVDKGRDLRNEQFF.

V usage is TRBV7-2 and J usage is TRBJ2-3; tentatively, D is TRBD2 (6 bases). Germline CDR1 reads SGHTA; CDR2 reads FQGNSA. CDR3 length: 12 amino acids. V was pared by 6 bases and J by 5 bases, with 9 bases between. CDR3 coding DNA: TGTGCCAGCAGGCCGGGGGTAGATACGCAGTATTTT. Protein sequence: CASRPGVDTQYF.

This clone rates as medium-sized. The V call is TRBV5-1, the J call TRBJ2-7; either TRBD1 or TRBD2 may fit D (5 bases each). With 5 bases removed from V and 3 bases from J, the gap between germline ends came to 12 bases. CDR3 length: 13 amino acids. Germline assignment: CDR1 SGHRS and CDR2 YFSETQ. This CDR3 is CASSRDQVYEQYF. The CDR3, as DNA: TGCGCCAGCAGTCGGGACCAAGTCTACGAGCAGTACTTC.

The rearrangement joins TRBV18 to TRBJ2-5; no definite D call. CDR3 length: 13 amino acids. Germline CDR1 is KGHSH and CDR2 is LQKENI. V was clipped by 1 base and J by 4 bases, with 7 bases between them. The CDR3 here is CASSPRGGETQYF. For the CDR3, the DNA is TGTGCCAGCTCACCACGGGGTGGAGAGACCCAGTACTTC.

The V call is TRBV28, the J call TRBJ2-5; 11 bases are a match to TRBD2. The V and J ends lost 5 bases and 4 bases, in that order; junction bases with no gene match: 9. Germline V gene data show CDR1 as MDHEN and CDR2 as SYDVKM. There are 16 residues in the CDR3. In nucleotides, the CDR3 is TGTGCCAGCAGTCTACCGGGACTAGCGGTCCGAGAGACCCAGTACTTC. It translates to CASSLPGLAVRETQYF.

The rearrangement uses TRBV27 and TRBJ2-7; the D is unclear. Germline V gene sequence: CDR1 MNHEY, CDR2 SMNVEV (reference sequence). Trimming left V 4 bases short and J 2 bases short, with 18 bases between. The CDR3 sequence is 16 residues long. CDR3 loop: CASSYLSGQAAYEQYF. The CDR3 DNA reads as TGTGCCAGCAGTTACCTTAGTGGGCAGGCCGCCTACGAGCAGTACTTC.

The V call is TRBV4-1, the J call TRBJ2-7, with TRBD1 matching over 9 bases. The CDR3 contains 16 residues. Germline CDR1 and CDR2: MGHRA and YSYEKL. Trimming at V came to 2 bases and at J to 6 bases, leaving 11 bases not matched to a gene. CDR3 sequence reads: CASSQSKPGQGSEQYF. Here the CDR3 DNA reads TGCGCCAGCAGCCAATCAAAACCGGGACAGGGATCCGAGCAGTACTTC.

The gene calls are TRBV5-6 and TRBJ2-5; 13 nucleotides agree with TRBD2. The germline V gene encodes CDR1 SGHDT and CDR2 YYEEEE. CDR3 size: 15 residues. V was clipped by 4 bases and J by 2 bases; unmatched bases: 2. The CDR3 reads CASSELAGGQETQYF. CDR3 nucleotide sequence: TGTGCCAGCAGCGAACTAGCGGGAGGGCAAGAGACCCAGTACTTC.

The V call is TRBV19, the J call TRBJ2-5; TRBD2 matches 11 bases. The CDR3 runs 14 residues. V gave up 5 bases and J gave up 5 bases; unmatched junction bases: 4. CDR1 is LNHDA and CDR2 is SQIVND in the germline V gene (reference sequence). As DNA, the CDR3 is TGTGCCAGTAGTCCCCGGACTAGCGGGGAGACCCAGTACTTC. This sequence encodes CASSPRTSGETQYF.

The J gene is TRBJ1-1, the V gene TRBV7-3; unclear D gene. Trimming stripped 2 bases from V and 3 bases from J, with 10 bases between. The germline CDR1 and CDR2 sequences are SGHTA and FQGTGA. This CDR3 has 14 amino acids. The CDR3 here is CASSLSPTDTEAFF. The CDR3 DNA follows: TGTGCCAGCAGCTTATCCCCGACCGACACTGAAGCTTTCTTT. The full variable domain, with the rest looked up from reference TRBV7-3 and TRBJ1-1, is GAGVSQTPSNKVTEKGKYVELRCDPISGHTALYWYRQSLGQGPEFLIYFQGTGAADDSGLPNDRFFAVRPEGSVSTLKIQRTERGDSAVYLCASSLSPTDTEAFFGQGTRLTVV.

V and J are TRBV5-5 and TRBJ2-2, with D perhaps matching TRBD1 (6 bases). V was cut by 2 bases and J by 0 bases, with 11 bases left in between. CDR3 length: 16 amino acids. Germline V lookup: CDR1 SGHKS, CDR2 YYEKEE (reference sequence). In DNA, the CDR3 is TGTGCCAGCAGCTTTTCCCGACAGGCGAACACCGGGGAGCTGTTTTTT. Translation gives CASSFSRQANTGELFF.

The CDR3 is CASSRQGTNTEAFF. DNA of the CDR3: TGTGCCAGTAGTCGACAGGGTACGAACACTGAAGCTTTCTTT. J is TRBJ1-1 and V is TRBV19; 7 nucleotides line up with TRBD1. The germline gives CDR1 LNHDA, CDR2 SQIVND (reference sequence). The trim removed 5 bases at V and 1 base at J, leaving 4 bases unmatched. The CDR3 has 14 residues.

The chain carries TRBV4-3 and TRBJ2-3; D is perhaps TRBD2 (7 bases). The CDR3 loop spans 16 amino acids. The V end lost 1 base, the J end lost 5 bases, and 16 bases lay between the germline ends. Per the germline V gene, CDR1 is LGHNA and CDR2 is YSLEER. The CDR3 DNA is TGCGCCAGCAGCCAAGGAAACGGGGGGCAGGGAGATACGCAGTATTTT. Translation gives CASSQGNGGQGDTQYF.

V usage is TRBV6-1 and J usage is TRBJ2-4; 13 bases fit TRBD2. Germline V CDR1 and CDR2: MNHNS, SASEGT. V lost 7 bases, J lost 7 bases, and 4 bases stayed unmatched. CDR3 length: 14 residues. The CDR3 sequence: CASTTSGGTNIQYF. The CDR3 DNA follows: TGTGCCAGCACGACTAGCGGGGGGACGAACATTCAGTACTTC.

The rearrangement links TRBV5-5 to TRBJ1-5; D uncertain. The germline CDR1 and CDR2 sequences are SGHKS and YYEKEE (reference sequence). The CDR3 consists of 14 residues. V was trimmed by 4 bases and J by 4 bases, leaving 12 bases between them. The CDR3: CASSPMGENQPQHF. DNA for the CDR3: TGTGCCAGCAGCCCTATGGGCGAGAATCAGCCCCAGCATTTT.

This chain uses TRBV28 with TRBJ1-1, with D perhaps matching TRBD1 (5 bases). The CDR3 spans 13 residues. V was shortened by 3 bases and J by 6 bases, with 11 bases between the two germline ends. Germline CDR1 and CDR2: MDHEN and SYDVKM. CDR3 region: CASSLGGSAEAFF. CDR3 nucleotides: TGTGCCAGCAGTTTGGGGGGAAGCGCTGAAGCTTTCTTT.

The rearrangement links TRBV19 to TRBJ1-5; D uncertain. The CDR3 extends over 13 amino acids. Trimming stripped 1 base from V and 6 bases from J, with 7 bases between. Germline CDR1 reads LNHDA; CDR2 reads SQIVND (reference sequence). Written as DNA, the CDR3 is TGTGCCAGTAGTATAGCCCGTGGTCAGCCCCAGCATTTT. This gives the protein CASSIARGQPQHF.

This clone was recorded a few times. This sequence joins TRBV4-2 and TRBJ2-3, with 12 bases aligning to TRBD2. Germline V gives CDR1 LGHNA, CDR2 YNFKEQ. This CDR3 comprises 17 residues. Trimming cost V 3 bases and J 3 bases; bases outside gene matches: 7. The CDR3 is CASSQETSGRRTDTQYF. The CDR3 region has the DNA TGTGCCAGCAGCCAGGAGACTAGCGGGAGACGTACAGATACGCAGTATTTT.